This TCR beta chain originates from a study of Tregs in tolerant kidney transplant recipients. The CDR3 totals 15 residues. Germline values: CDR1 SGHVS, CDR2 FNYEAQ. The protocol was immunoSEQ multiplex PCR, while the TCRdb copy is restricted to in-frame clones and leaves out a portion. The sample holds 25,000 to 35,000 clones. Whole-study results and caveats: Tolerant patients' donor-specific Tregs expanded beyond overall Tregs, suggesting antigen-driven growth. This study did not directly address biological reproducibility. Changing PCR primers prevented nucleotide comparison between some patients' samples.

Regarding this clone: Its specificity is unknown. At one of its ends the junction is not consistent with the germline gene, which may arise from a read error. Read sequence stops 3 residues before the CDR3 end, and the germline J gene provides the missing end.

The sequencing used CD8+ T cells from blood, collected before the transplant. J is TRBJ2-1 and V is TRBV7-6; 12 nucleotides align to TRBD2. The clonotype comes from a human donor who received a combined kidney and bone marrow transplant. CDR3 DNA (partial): TGTGCCAGCAGCCTAGCGGGAGGGGATAACAATGAG. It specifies CASSLAGGDNNE. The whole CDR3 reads CASSLAGGDNNEQFF.